Listed here are 14 T cell receptor beta chains from one sample, sequenced in a study of molecular identifiers for immune sequencing clone quantification. TCRdb redid the calling of the PCR reads with MiXCR, one entry per CDR3 protein. The table lists 88,000 or so distinct CDR3 sequences, around a fifth of them singletons. The sequencing sample was made of naive CD8+ T cells from blood, with Jurkat cell RNA spiked in. Subset meaning: FACS-sorted CD8+CD4-CCR7+CD45RA+ naive T cells. The receptors were sampled from a human donor in good health. Some libraries in this study had Jurkat cell RNA spiked in.

Details on this clonotype: This may come from a read error, since a much larger clone is one base off. Likely a read error: the CDR3 ends without its conserved phenylalanine or tryptophan. V gene TRBV6-2 or TRBV6-3 combines with J gene TRBJ1-1, with D uncertain. The germline gives CDR1 MNHEY, CDR2 SVGEGT. This CDR3 is 14 amino acids long. The germline V and J ends were trimmed by 0 bases and 6 bases, with 11 bases remaining between them. CDR3 region: CASSYSGWGAEAFL. The DNA for the CDR3 is TGTGCCAGCAGTTACTCGGGATGGGGAGCTGAAGCTTTCCTT.

This clonotype was counted at least ten times. The V and J genes are TRBV6-5 and TRBJ2-5; D is uncertain. The V gene's germline CDR1 is MNHEY and CDR2 SVGAGI. The CDR3 length is 13 residues. V was trimmed by 0 bases and J by 3 bases, leaving 5 bases between them. CDR3 sequence: CASSYSWEETQYF. Written as DNA, the CDR3 is TGTGCCAGCAGTTACTCCTGGGAAGAGACCCAGTACTTC.

The V gene is TRBV12-3 or TRBV12-4, the J gene TRBJ1-2; 9 bases agree with TRBD1. This CDR3 region has 16 residues. The V and J ends lost 6 bases and 8 bases, in that order; junction bases with no gene match: 16. CDR3 in amino acids: CASSQQGAILVGGYTF. The DNA for the CDR3 is TGTGCCAGCAGCCAACAGGGGGCAATCCTAGTAGGGGGCTACACCTTC.

This clonotype showed up many times. The chain links TRBV14 to TRBJ2-7, with TRBD2 matching 9 bases. The CDR3 length is 14 residues. J gave up 7 bases and V 2 bases, and 6 bases lay outside the gene matches. Looked up from germline, CDR1 is SGHDN and CDR2 is FVKESK. The CDR3 DNA sequence: TGTGCCAGCAGCCAATTAGCGGGAGTACGAGAGCAGTACTTC. Protein: CASSQLAGVREQYF.

This clonotype was seen many times. The chain employs TRBV7-9 and TRBJ2-7; D possibly corresponds to TRBD1 (5 bases). V gave up 5 bases and J gave up 3 bases, with 14 bases separating them. In germline, CDR1 is SEHNR, CDR2 FQNEAQ (reference sequence). The length of the CDR3 is 14 residues. The CDR3 nucleotides are TGTGCCAGCAGCGCAGGGTCTTCGGTCTACGAGCAGTACTTC. Translation gives CASSAGSSVYEQYF.

This clonotype was seen repeatedly, ten times or more. The rearrangement joins TRBV28 to TRBJ2-5; the D is unclear. The V end lost 5 bases, the J end lost 4 bases, and 14 bases lay between the germline ends. Germline CDR1 MDHEN, CDR2 SYDVKM. The CDR3 runs to 14 residues. As DNA, the CDR3 is TGTGCCAGCAGTCAAAGGTTGCTTCCAGAGACCCAGTACTTC. Amino acids: CASSQRLLPETQYF.

Ten or more counts support this clonotype. The V and J genes are TRBV7-2 and TRBJ1-1; maybe TRBD1 (6 bases). The CDR3 loop spans 18 amino acids. Trimming removed 4 bases from V and 0 bases from J, with 21 bases in between. Germline CDR1 is SGHTA and CDR2 is FQGNSA. The CDR3 nucleotides read TGTGCCAGCAGCTCCGCGGTGGACAGCCTAATTTTGAACACTGAAGCTTTCTTT. As protein: CASSSAVDSLILNTEAFF.

With regard to this clonotype: With a much larger clone just one base away, this may be a read error. The V and J genes are TRBV12-3 or TRBV12-4 and TRBJ1-2; tentatively, D is TRBD1 (5 bases). The CDR3 contains 13 residues. The V and J ends lost 4 bases and 3 bases respectively, with 9 bases between them. CDR3 protein: CASSSEGYYGYTF. CDR3 DNA sequence: TGTGCCAGCAGTTCAGAGGGGTACTATGGCTACACCTTC.

This clonotype was picked up many times. The chain employs TRBV28 and TRBJ1-1, with D perhaps matching TRBD1 (5 bases). The CDR3 is made up of 19 amino acids. The V gene lost 6 bases and the J gene lost 1 base, with 27 bases spanning the gap. CDR1 is MDHEN and CDR2 is SYDVKM in the germline V gene. CDR3 region: CASSPRHGQGPVWNTEAFF. CDR3 DNA: TGTGCCAGCAGCCCTCGGCATGGGCAGGGTCCGGTGTGGAACACTGAAGCTTTCTTT.

At least ten counts were recorded for this clonotype. This chain joins TRBV12-3 or TRBV12-4 and TRBJ1-2; D is possibly TRBD1 (6 bases). The CDR3 covers 15 residues. V lost 3 bases and J lost 3, with 14 bases in between. The CDR3 loop reads CASSFFRTDDYGYTF. Written as DNA, the CDR3 is TGTGCCAGCAGTTTCTTCCGGACAGACGACTATGGCTACACCTTC.

Concerning this clonotype itself: A read error may be the cause here, since a much bigger clone is one base away. The rearrangement uses TRBV7-9 and TRBJ2-1; D is ambiguous. Trimming left V 5 bases short and J 2 bases short, with 13 bases between. Germline V gene data show CDR1 as SEHNR and CDR2 as FQNEAQ (reference sequence). This CDR3 has 15 residues. CDR3 sequence reads: CASSPRSLTYNEQFF. The CDR3 bases are TGTGCCAGCAGCCCCAGGAGCCTTACCTACAATGAGCAGTTCTTC.

The V call is TRBV5-1, the J call TRBJ2-7, with D perhaps given as TRBD1 or TRBD2 (5 bases each). Germline CDR1 SGHRS, CDR2 YFSETQ. The CDR3 covers 15 residues. V lost 2 bases, J lost 3 bases, and 15 bases lay in between. The CDR3 spells CASSFRDVGGYEQYF. CDR3 sequence (DNA): TGCGCCAGCAGCTTCAGGGACGTGGGCGGCTACGAGCAGTACTTC.

This clonotype was observed many times. J is TRBJ2-3 and V is TRBV7-6; 7 nucleotides match TRBD2. The V gene end was trimmed by 5 bases and the J gene end by 3 bases; junction bases not matched to a gene: 8. The CDR3 length is 15 residues. Germline V gives CDR1 SGHVS, CDR2 FNYEAQ. The CDR3 reads CASSLSGMPTDTQYF. The CDR3 region has the DNA TGTGCCAGCAGCCTCAGCGGGATGCCAACAGATACGCAGTATTTT. The full variable domain, rest sourced from reference TRBV7-6 and TRBJ2-3, is GAGVSQSPRYKVTKRGQDVALRCDPISGHVSLYWYRQALGQGPEFLTYFNYEAQQDKSGLPNDRFSAERPEGSISTLTIQRTEQRDSAMYRCASSLSGMPTDTQYFGPGTRLTVL.

This clonotype was seen ten or more times. The chain couples TRBV6-6 to TRBJ1-1, with D maybe TRBD1 (5 bases). Trimming took 10 bases from V and 5 from J, leaving 20 bases between them. Germline loops: CDR1 MNHNY, CDR2 SVGAGI (reference sequence). This CDR3 region has 14 residues. CDR3 sequence (DNA): TGTGCCACCCTCGGGACTTTGTTGGGGACTGAAGCTTTCTTT. Its translation: CATLGTLLGTEAFF.